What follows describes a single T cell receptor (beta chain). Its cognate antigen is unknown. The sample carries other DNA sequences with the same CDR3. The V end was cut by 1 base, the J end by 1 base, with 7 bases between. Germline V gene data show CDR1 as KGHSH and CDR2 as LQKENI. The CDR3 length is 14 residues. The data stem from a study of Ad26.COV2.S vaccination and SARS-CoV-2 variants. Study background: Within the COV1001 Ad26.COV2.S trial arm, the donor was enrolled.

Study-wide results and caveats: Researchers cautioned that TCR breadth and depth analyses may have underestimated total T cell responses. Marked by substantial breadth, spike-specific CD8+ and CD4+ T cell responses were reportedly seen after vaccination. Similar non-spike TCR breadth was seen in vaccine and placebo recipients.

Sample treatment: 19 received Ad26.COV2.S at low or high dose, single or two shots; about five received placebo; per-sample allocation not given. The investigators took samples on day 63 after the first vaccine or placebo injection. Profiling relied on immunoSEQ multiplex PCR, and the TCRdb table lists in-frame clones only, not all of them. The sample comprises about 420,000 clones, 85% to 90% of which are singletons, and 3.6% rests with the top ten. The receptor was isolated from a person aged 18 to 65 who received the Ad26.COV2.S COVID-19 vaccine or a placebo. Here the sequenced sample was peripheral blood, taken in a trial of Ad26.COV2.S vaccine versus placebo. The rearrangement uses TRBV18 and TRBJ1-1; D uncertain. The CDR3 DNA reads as TGTGCCAGCTCACCACAGGGCACGAACACTGAAGCTTTCTTT. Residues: CASSPQGTNTEAFF.